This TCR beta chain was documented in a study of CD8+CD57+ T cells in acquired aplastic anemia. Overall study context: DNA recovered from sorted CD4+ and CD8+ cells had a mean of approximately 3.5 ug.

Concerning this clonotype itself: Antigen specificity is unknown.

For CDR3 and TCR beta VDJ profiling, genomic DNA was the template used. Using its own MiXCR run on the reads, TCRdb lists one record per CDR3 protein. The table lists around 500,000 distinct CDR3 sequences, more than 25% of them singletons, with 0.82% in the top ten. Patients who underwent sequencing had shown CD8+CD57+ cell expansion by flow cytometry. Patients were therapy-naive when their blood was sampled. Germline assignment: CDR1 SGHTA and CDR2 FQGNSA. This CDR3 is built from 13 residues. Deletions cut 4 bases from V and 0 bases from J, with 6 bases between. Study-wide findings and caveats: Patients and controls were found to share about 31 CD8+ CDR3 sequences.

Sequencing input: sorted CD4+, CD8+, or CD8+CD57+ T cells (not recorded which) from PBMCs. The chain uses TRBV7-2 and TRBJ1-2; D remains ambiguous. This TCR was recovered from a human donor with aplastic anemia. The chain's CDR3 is CASSSNPNYGYTF. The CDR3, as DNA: TGTGCCAGCAGCTCGAACCCTAACTATGGCTACACCTTC.